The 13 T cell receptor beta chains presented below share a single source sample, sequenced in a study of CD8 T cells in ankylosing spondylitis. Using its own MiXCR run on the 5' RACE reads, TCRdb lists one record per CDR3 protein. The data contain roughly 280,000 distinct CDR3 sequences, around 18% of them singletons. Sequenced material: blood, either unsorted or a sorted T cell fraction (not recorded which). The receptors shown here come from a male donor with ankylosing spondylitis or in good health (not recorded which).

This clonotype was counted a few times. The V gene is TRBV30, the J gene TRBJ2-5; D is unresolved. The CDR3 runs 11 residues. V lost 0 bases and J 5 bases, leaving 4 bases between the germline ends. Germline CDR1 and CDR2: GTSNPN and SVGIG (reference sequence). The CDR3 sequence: CAWSVGETQYF. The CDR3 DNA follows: TGTGCCTGGAGTGTAGGGGAGACCCAGTACTTC.

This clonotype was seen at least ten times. The CDR3 reads CASSYSVLYTGELFF. The CDR3 DNA sequence: TGTGCCAGCAGTTACAGCGTGTTATACACCGGGGAGCTGTTTTTT. The chain couples TRBV6-2 or TRBV6-3 to TRBJ2-2, with D unclear. Germline CDR1 MNHEY, CDR2 SVGEGT. The CDR3 is made up of 15 amino acids. With 2 bases removed from V and 3 bases from J, the gap between germline ends came to 10 bases.

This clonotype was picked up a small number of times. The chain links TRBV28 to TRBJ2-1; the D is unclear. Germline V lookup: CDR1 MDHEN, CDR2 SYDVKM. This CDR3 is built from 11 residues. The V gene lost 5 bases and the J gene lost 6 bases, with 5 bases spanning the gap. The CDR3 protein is CASSNRNEQFF. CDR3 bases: TGTGCCAGCAGTAACCGCAATGAGCAGTTCTTC.

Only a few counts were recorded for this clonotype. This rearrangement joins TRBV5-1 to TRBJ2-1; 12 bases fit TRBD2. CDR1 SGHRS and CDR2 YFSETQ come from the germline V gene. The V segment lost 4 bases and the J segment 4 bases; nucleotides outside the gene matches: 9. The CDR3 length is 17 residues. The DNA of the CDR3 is TGCGCCAGCAGCCGGCAACTAGCGGGAGGCTCTTACAATGAGCAGTTCTTC. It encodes CASSRQLAGGSYNEQFF. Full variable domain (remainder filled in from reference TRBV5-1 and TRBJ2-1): KAGVTQTPRYLIKTRGQQVTLSCSPISGHRSVSWYQQTPGQGLQFLFEYFSETQRNKGNFPGRFSGRQFSNSRSEMNVSTLELGDSALYLCASSRQLAGGSYNEQFFGPGTRLTVL.

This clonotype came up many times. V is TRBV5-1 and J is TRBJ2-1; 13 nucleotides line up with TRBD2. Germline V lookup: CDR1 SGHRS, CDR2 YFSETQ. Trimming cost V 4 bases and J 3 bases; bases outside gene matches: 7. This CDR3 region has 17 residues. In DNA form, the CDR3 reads TGCGCCAGCAGCGTGGGACTAGCGGGGATCCTCTACAATGAGCAGTTCTTC. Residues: CASSVGLAGILYNEQFF. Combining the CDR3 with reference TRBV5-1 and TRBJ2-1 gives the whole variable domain KAGVTQTPRYLIKTRGQQVTLSCSPISGHRSVSWYQQTPGQGLQFLFEYFSETQRNKGNFPGRFSGRQFSNSRSEMNVSTLELGDSALYLCASSVGLAGILYNEQFFGPGTRLTVL.

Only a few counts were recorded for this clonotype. The CDR3 loop reads CSVAGATGDFSGNTIYF. CDR3 sequence (DNA): TGCAGCGTCGCAGGGGCGACAGGGGACTTCTCTGGAAACACCATATATTTT. This rearrangement joins TRBV29-1 to TRBJ1-3, with 8 bases that match TRBD1. Germline values: CDR1 SQVTM, CDR2 ANQGSEA. V shed 6 bases and J 0 bases; nucleotides not matched to a gene: 13. The CDR3 extends over 17 amino acids.

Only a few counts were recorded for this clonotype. The CDR3 region has the DNA TGCAGTGCTAGGGATATTAACAGGGGTAGCTCTCAGCCCCAGCATTTT. Translated: CSARDINRGSSQPQHF. The chain has TRBV20-1 and TRBJ1-5; 7 bases fit TRBD1. The CDR3 contains 16 residues. Germline trimming cut 3 bases from V and 6 bases from J; bases unmatched to any gene: 14. Germline loops: CDR1 DFQATT, CDR2 SNEGSKA (reference sequence).

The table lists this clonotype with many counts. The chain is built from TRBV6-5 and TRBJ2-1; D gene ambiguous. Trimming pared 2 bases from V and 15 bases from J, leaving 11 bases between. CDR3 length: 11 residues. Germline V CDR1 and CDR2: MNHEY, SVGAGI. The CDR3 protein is CASSYMTKLFF. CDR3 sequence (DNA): TGTGCCAGCAGTTACATGACCAAACTGTTCTTC.

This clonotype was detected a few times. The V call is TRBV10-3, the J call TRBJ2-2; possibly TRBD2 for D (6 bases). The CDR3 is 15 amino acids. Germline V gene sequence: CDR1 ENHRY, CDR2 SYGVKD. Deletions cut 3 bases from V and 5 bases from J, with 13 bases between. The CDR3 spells CAISDMGGGTGELFF. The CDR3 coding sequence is TGTGCCATCAGTGATATGGGGGGTGGAACCGGGGAGCTGTTTTTT.

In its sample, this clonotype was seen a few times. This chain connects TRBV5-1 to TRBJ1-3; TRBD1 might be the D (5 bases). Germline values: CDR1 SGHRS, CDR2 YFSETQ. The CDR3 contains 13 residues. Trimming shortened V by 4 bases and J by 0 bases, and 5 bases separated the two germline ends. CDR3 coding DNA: TGCGCCAGCAGCCAGGGCTCTGGAAACACCATATATTTT. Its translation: CASSQGSGNTIYF.

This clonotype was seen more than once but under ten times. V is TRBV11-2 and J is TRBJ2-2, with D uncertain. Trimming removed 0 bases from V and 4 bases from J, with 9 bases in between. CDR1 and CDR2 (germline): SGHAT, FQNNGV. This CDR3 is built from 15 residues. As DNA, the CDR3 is TGTGCCAGCAGCTTAGAGGCCTCGGGCACCGGGGAGCTGTTTTTT. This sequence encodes CASSLEASGTGELFF. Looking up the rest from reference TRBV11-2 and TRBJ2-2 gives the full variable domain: EAGVAQSPRYKIIEKRQSVAFWCNPISGHATLYWYQQILGQGPKLLIQFQNNGVVDDSQLPKDRFSAERLKGVDSTLKIQPAKLEDSAVYLCASSLEASGTGELFFGEGSRLTVL.

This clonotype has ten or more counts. CDR3 nucleotide sequence: TGTGCCAGCAGCGGGACAGGGGCCACCGGGGAGCTGTTTTTT. Protein product: CASSGTGATGELFF. V usage is TRBV12-3 or TRBV12-4 and J usage is TRBJ2-2; 10 bases agree with TRBD1. The J segment lost 4 bases and the V segment lost 6 bases, leaving 2 bases of the junction unmatched. The CDR3 has 14 residues.

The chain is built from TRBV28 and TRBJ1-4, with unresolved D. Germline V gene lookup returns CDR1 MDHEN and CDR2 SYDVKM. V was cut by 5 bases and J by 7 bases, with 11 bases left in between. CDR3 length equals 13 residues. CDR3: CASSHRLGEKLFF. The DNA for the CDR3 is TGTGCCAGCAGTCATAGGCTAGGTGAAAAACTGTTTTTT.